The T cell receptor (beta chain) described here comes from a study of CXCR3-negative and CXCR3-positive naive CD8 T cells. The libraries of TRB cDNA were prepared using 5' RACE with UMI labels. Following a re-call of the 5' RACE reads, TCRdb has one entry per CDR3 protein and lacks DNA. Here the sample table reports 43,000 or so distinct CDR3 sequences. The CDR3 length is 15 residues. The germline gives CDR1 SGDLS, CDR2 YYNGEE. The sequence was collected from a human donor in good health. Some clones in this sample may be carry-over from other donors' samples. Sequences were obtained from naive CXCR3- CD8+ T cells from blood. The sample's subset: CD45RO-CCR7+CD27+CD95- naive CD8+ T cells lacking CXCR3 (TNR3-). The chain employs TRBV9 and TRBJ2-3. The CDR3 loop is CASSVGVRTTDTQYF.